These 20 T cell receptor beta chains came from one sample sequenced in a study of type 1 regulatory T cells. TCRdb itself ran the reads through MiXCR, one entry per CDR3 protein. Of roughly 18,000 distinct CDR3 sequences in the sample, around 9.6% were seen once. Sequences were obtained from CD4+ T cells, either the whole sample or a sorted fraction (not recorded which). The receptors were sampled from a human donor in good health.

This clonotype was seen many times. This rearrangement joins TRBV28 to TRBJ1-2; D unresolved. V dropped 6 bases and J dropped 7 bases, with 12 bases sitting between them. This CDR3 is 12 amino acids long. In germline, CDR1 is MDHEN, CDR2 SYDVKM. The chain's CDR3 is CASRAGLVGYTF. CDR3 nucleotides: TGTGCCAGCAGGGCAGGTCTAGTTGGCTACACCTTC.

This clonotype was seen repeatedly, ten times or more. The genes are TRBV7-9 and TRBJ2-1; TRBD2 matches 8 bases. Germline CDR1 is SEHNR and CDR2 is FQNEAQ (reference sequence). V was clipped by 5 bases and J by 7 bases; unmatched bases: 13. The CDR3 runs 16 residues. CDR3 amino acids: CASSPAGSGRNNEQFF. The CDR3 DNA sequence: TGTGCCAGCAGCCCCGCGGGAAGCGGGAGAAATAATGAGCAGTTCTTC.

This clonotype came up a few times. The rearrangement uses TRBV7-3 and TRBJ2-7; possibly TRBD2 for D (7 bases). Trimming left V 10 bases short and J 6 bases short, with 22 bases between. CDR3 length: 14 residues. The V gene's germline CDR1 is SGHTA and CDR2 FQGTGA. The CDR3 nucleotides are TGTGCCAACCCTGGGGGCGGCACGGGGGGCGAGCAGTACTTC. This gives the protein CANPGGGTGGEQYF.

By frequency in the sample, this clonotype is medium-sized (0.01 to 0.1%). The rearrangement uses TRBV5-1 and TRBJ2-2; TRBD1 matches at 7 bases. Germline V gene lookup returns CDR1 SGHRS and CDR2 YFSETQ. The CDR3 length is 13 residues. Trimming at V came to 4 bases and at J to 7 bases, leaving 4 bases not matched to a gene. The CDR3: CASSGTESGELFF. As DNA, the CDR3 is TGCGCCAGCAGCGGGACAGAAAGCGGGGAGCTGTTTTTT.

This clonotype was seen a handful of times. The chain joins TRBV28 to TRBJ2-7, with TRBD1 matching over 8 bases. Per the germline V gene, CDR1 is MDHEN and CDR2 is SYDVKM. This CDR3 spans 14 amino acids. V shed 11 bases and J 5 bases; nucleotides not matched to a gene: 14. The CDR3 region is CAALPPQGGHEQYF. The CDR3 DNA follows: TGTGCCGCCCTCCCCCCACAGGGGGGTCACGAGCAGTACTTC.

The sample holds a few counts of this clonotype. The J gene is TRBJ2-7, the V gene TRBV20-1, with 7 positions matching TRBD2. In germline, CDR1 is DFQATT, CDR2 SNEGSKA (reference sequence). There are 16 residues in the CDR3. V shed 3 bases, J shed 4 bases, and the junction held 15 bases outside the gene matches. CDR3 sequence (DNA): TGCAGTGCTAGCCCGGGGGGAAGCGGTTTCCTTTACGAGCAGTACTTC. Its translation is CSASPGGSGFLYEQYF.

Ten or more counts support this clonotype. V gene TRBV29-1 combines with J gene TRBJ2-3, with 9 nucleotides matching TRBD2. Germline V gene data show CDR1 as SQVTM and CDR2 as ANQGSEA. Germline trimming cut 2 bases from V and 0 bases from J; bases unmatched to any gene: 6. There are 16 residues in the CDR3. CDR3 bases: TGCAGCGTTGAACGGGCTAGCGGGGATAGCACAGATACGCAGTATTTT. Translation: CSVERASGDSTDTQYF.

This clonotype showed up many times. V and J are TRBV7-2 and TRBJ2-3, with D perhaps TRBD1 (6 bases). The germline gives CDR1 SGHTA, CDR2 FQGNSA. CDR3 size: 14 residues. The V and J ends lost 5 bases and 0 bases respectively, with 9 bases between them. This chain's CDR3 is CASSRGQSTDTQYF. The CDR3 nucleotides are TGTGCCAGCAGCCGTGGACAGAGCACAGATACGCAGTATTTT.

Remarks on this clonotype: This may be a read error, as it is one base from a much larger clone. V gene TRBV18 combines with J gene TRBJ1-5, with D possibly being TRBD1 (5 bases). V was shortened by 0 bases and J by 5 bases, with 14 bases between the two germline ends. Germline V gene sequence: CDR1 KGHSH, CDR2 LQKENI. The CDR3 has 16 amino acids. The CDR3 sequence: CASSPPGAGPDQPQHF. The CDR3 nucleotides are TGTGCCAGCTCACCACCCGGGGCAGGACCGGATCAGCCCCAGCATTTT.

This sequence joins TRBV10-3 and TRBJ2-7; perhaps TRBD2 as D (5 bases). V was pared by 10 bases and J by 7 bases, with 20 bases between. CDR3 length: 13 amino acids. Germline assignment: CDR1 ENHRY and CDR2 SYGVKD. In DNA, the CDR3 is TGTGCCACCATGGAGGACTCCCTGAGGGAGCAGTACTTC. Protein sequence: CATMEDSLREQYF.

This clonotype was seen at least ten times. This sequence joins TRBV6-5 and TRBJ2-1; D possibly matches TRBD1 or TRBD2 (5 bases each). This CDR3 has 19 residues. V gave up 0 bases and J gave up 4 bases, with 22 bases separating them. CDR1 MNHEY and CDR2 SVGAGI come from the germline V gene. DNA for the CDR3: TGTGCCAGCAGTTACTCCCCCTCCGGGGCCCTACGGGGTTACAATGAGCAGTTCTTC. Protein sequence: CASSYSPSGALRGYNEQFF.

This clonotype came up a few times. The chain carries TRBV5-6 and TRBJ2-1, with 10 bases identical to TRBD2. The length of the CDR3 is 14 residues. Unmatched junction bases numbered 10, after V lost 4 bases and J lost 12 bases. The germline V gene has CDR1 SGHDT and CDR2 YYEEEE. The CDR3 is CASSPELAGNTQFF. Here the CDR3 DNA reads TGTGCCAGCAGCCCAGAACTAGCGGGAAATACGCAGTTCTTC. The complete variable domain, with remaining parts taken from reference TRBV5-6 and TRBJ2-1, reads DAGVTQSPTHLIKTRGQQVTLRCSPKSGHDTVSWYQQALGQGPQFIFQYYEEEERQRGNFPDRFSGHQFPNYSSELNVNALLLGDSALYLCASSPELAGNTQFFGPGTRLTVL.

The V and J genes are TRBV12-3 or TRBV12-4 and TRBJ2-3; 11 bases align to TRBD2. The CDR3 runs to 15 residues. The V and J ends lost 7 bases and 2 bases, in that order; junction bases with no gene match: 5. CDR3 residues: CASTTSGMPTDTQYF. The CDR3 region has the DNA TGTGCCAGCACGACTAGCGGGATGCCCACAGATACGCAGTATTTT.

In this sample, this clonotype turned up many times. V and J are TRBV29-1 and TRBJ2-1; 11 nucleotides agree with TRBD2. From germline, CDR1 is SQVTM and CDR2 ANQGSEA. J gave up 9 bases and V 6 bases, and 4 bases lay outside the gene matches. The length of the CDR3 is 12 residues. The CDR3 DNA reads TGCAGCGTGACTAGCGGGATTGGTGAGCAGTTCTTC. It translates to CSVTSGIGEQFF.

At least ten counts were recorded for this clonotype. The chain links TRBV12-3 or TRBV12-4 to TRBJ1-1, with a weak D call TRBD1 (5 bases). This CDR3 contains 16 residues. With 6 bases removed from V and 1 base from J, the gap between germline ends came to 18 bases. CDR3 residues: CASRPPGTGRNTEAFF. The CDR3 DNA reads TGTGCCAGCAGGCCCCCCGGGACGGGGCGGAACACTGAAGCTTTCTTT.

This clonotype was seen more than once but under ten times. The rearrangement joins TRBV6-1 to TRBJ2-2, with D hard to call. This CDR3 region has 15 residues. The V end was cut by 0 bases, the J end by 13 bases, with 18 bases between. CDR1 and CDR2 from the germline V gene are MNHNS and SASEGT. CDR3 protein: CASSEAFRTAGWLFF. The DNA of the CDR3 is TGTGCCAGCAGTGAAGCGTTTAGGACCGCAGGCTGGCTGTTTTTT.

Ten or more counts support this clonotype. V and J are TRBV7-8 and TRBJ2-1; TRBD2 matches at 9 bases. Unmatched junction bases numbered 11, after V lost 7 bases and J lost 4 bases. CDR3 length: 16 residues. In germline, CDR1 is SGHVS, CDR2 FQNEAQ. CDR3: CASTSGAGGGYNEQFF. The CDR3 DNA reads TGTGCCAGCACCTCTGGAGCGGGAGGCGGTTACAATGAGCAGTTCTTC. Full variable domain (outside the CDR3, taken from reference TRBV7-8 and TRBJ2-1): GAGVSQSPRYKVAKRGQDVALRCDPISGHVSLFWYQQALGQGPEFLTYFQNEAQLDKSGLPSDRFFAERPEGSVSTLKIQRTQQEDSAVYLCASTSGAGGGYNEQFFGPGTRLTVL.

This clonotype has at least ten counts. The rearrangement uses TRBV29-1 and TRBJ1-2; perhaps TRBD1 as D (5 bases). Germline V gene lookup returns CDR1 SQVTM and CDR2 ANQGSEA. This CDR3 contains 11 residues. V was shortened by 4 bases and J by 2 bases, with 5 bases between the two germline ends. The CDR3 DNA is TGCAGCGTTGGGGGGAACTATGGCTACACCTTC. Residues: CSVGGNYGYTF. The variable domain in full, completed from reference TRBV29-1 and TRBJ1-2, reads SAVISQKPSRDICQRGTSLTIQCQVDSQVTMMFWYRQQPGQSLTLIATANQGSEATYESGFVIDKFPISRPNLTFSTLTVSNMSPEDSSIYLCSVGGNYGYTFGSGTRLTVV.

CDR3 protein: CASSIRRAGQGNNQPQHF. The DNA of the CDR3 is TGTGCCAGCTCAATTAGACGGGCGGGACAGGGGAACAATCAGCCCCAGCATTTT. The rearrangement links TRBV18 to TRBJ1-5; 10 bases line up with TRBD1. The ends lost 5 bases at V and 3 bases at J; junction bases unmatched: 13. There are 18 residues in the CDR3. In germline, CDR1 is KGHSH, CDR2 LQKENI.

This clonotype appeared many times. The gene calls are TRBV5-1 and TRBJ1-4; D ambiguous. From germline, CDR1 is SGHRS and CDR2 YFSETQ. This CDR3 is built from 15 residues. The V end lost 7 bases, the J end lost 0 bases, and 13 bases lay between the germline ends. CDR3 DNA sequence: TGCGCCAGCGGACTTAATCCTGCAACTAATGAAAAACTGTTTTTT. Protein product: CASGLNPATNEKLFF.